The TCR beta chain under discussion was sequenced for a study of T cell changes during pregnancy in multiple sclerosis. Only in-frame clones appear in the TCRdb table, and some are missing; sequencing was by immunoSEQ multiplex PCR. The sample records 50,000 to 70,000 clones, over 85% being singletons. The sample in question was peripheral blood, obtained in the second trimester of pregnancy. The sequence came from a female donor with multiple sclerosis, enrolled in a pregnancy study.

This CDR3 reads CASSDTPGQGVDEQYF. CDR3 nucleotides: TGTGCCAGCAGTGATACCCCGGGACAGGGGGTCGACGAGCAGTACTTC. The chain is built from TRBV6-1 and TRBJ2-7; 11 bases agree with TRBD1. The V and J ends lost 3 bases and 5 bases, in that order; junction bases with no gene match: 9. Germline-derived CDR1 and CDR2 are MNHNS and SASEGT. The CDR3 is 16 amino acids.